The TCR beta chain described here comes from a study of T cells after yellow fever vaccination. A 5'RACE template-switching step, the method used to make TCR cDNA, added a universal primer site and UMIs. MiXCR, run by TCRdb on the 5' RACE reads, gives a single entry per CDR3 protein. The sample holds under 400,000 distinct CDR3 sequences, 11% seen once. Study results and caveats: Primary-vaccination clones mostly resurfaced post-booster (about 95% CD4, roughly 90% CD8). Repertoires obtained by FACS sorting could include abundant clonotypes that entered as contaminants from the bulk population. Shared CD4/CD8 clonotypes were a small share, likely from convergent recombination.

This clonotype was seen only a few times. The antigen remains unidentified. The V and J ends lost 9 bases and 3 bases, in that order; junction bases with no gene match: 4. CDR1 is SNHLY, CDR2 FYNNEI, per germline. This CDR3 has 13 residues. The sequenced sample was PBMCs, obtained on the day of the first yellow fever vaccination. The source of this sequence is a man younger than 35 who received the YFV17D yellow fever vaccine. This rearrangement joins TRBV2 to TRBJ2-3, with TRBD1 matching over 9 bases. The CDR3 coding sequence is TGTGCCAGGAGGGACAGGGCAACAGATACGCAGTATTTT. As protein: CARRDRATDTQYF.